A selection of T cell receptor beta chains follows, all from one sample in a study of radiation and T cells in renal cell carcinoma. The data were produced by immunoSEQ multiplex PCR, yet TCRdb's version contains in-frame clones alone and is incomplete. The sample comprises roughly 130,000 clones, around four fifths of which are singletons, and 1.5% to 2% rests with the top ten. The sequences come from blood, collected from a patient whose treatment included radiotherapy and nephrectomy. The receptors were sampled from a woman aged 55-75 years with renal cell carcinoma. Each CDR3 is given with its conserved first and last residue. A D gene is named only where the DNA matches it firmly. The listing skips clone size in some rows; elsewhere it reads once, few, many or a size class.

J gene: TRBJ2-2; clone size: NA; V gene: TRBV27; D gene: NA; CDR3 DNA: TGTGCCAGCAGTTTTCACACCGGGGAGCTGTTTTTT; CDR3 protein: CASSFHTGELFF
J gene: TRBJ2-7; clone size: NA; V gene: TRBV5-1; D gene: NA; CDR3 DNA: TGCGCCAGCAGCTTGTCGGCCAGGGGAACGTCCTACGAGCAGTACTTC; CDR3 protein: CASSLSARGTSYEQYF
J gene: TRBJ1-2; clone size: once; V gene: TRBV6-5; D gene: NA; CDR3 DNA: TGTGCCAGCAGCACGGGACAAAACTATGGCTACACCTTC; CDR3 protein: CASSTGQNYGYTF
J gene: TRBJ2-1; clone size: NA; V gene: TRBV9; D gene: TRBD2; CDR3 DNA: TGTGCCAGCAGCGCCTGGGCGGAAAGCGGGAGCTCCTACAATGAGCAGTTCTTC; CDR3 protein: CASSAWAESGSSYNEQFF
J gene: TRBJ2-7; clone size: NA; V gene: TRBV20-1; D gene: NA; CDR3 DNA: TGCAGTGCTAGAGCGAGCCATCAGCAGTACTTC; CDR3 protein: CSARASHQQYF
J gene: TRBJ2-7; clone size: NA; V gene: TRBV12-2; D gene: NA; CDR3 DNA: TGTGCAAGTCGCTTCCCTGAAAGGGAGCAGTACTTC; CDR3 protein: CASRFPEREQYF
J gene: TRBJ1-2; clone size: NA; V gene: TRBV7-9; D gene: TRBD1; CDR3 DNA: TGTGCCAGCAGCTTAAGCGGGACAGTAACTAACTATGGCTACACCTTC; CDR3 protein: CASSLSGTVTNYGYTF
J gene: TRBJ1-4; clone size: NA; V gene: TRBV15; D gene: NA; CDR3 DNA: TGTGCCACCAGCTTCCGGGCCCGTTCTAATGAAAAACTGTTTTTT; CDR3 protein: CATSFRARSNEKLFF
J gene: TRBJ2-7; clone size: few; V gene: TRBV28; D gene: NA; CDR3 DNA: TGTGCCAGCAGAAGACAGGTGATCTCCTACGAGCAGTACTTC; CDR3 protein: CASRRQVISYEQYF
J gene: TRBJ2-7; clone size: NA; V gene: TRBV28; D gene: NA; CDR3 DNA: TGTGCCAGCAGTTTTATGCAGGGGCGAATTAGCTCCTACGAGCAGTACTTC; CDR3 protein: CASSFMQGRISSYEQYF
J gene: TRBJ2-3; clone size: NA; V gene: TRBV29-1; D gene: NA; CDR3 DNA: TGCAGCGCCAGAGAGGGTGTTCTCACAGATACGCAGTATTTT; CDR3 protein: CSAREGVLTDTQYF
J gene: TRBJ1-6; clone size: NA; V gene: TRBV27; D gene: TRBD1; CDR3 DNA: TGTGCCAGCAGTCCTGGACAGGGCAGTTCACCCCTCCACTTT; CDR3 protein: CASSPGQGSSPLHF
J gene: TRBJ1-5; clone size: NA; V gene: TRBV2; D gene: NA; CDR3 DNA: TGTGCCGGTGGGCCGGAGGGCAATCAGCCCCAGCATTTT; CDR3 protein: CAGGPEGNQPQHF
J gene: TRBJ2-2; clone size: NA; V gene: TRBV10-2; D gene: TRBD2; CDR3 DNA: TGCGCCAGCAGTCAGAAATTAGCGGGGAGATACACCGGGGAGCTGTTTTTT; CDR3 protein: CASSQKLAGRYTGELFF
J gene: TRBJ2-6; clone size: NA; V gene: TRBV5-1; D gene: NA; CDR3 DNA: TGCGCCAGCAGCCCTGACAATGGGGCCAACGTCCTGACTTTC; CDR3 protein: CASSPDNGANVLTF
J gene: TRBJ1-6; clone size: NA; V gene: TRBV28; D gene: TRBD1; CDR3 DNA: TGTGCCAGCAGTTTCAGGGGGAGTTCACCCCTCCACTTT; CDR3 protein: CASSFRGSSPLHF
J gene: TRBJ2-5; clone size: NA; V gene: TRBV10-1; D gene: TRBD2; CDR3 DNA: TGCGCCAGCAGTGAGACTAGCGGGCAGGCGAAGACCCAGTACTTC; CDR3 protein: CASSETSGQAKTQYF
J gene: TRBJ2-2; clone size: once; V gene: TRBV6-1; D gene: NA; CDR3 DNA: TGTGCCAGCAGTGGGGGACATATGAACACCGGGGAGCTGTTTTTT; CDR3 protein: CASSGGHMNTGELFF
J gene: TRBJ1-1; clone size: few; V gene: TRBV7-2; D gene: NA; CDR3 DNA: TGTGCCAGCGCTAACACTGAAGCTTTCTTT; CDR3 protein: CASANTEAFF
J gene: TRBJ2-7; clone size: few; V gene: TRBV5-3; D gene: NA; CDR3 DNA: TGTGCCAGAAGCTTGGGGTTATTACAGGGCGAGCAGTACTTC; CDR3 protein: CARSLGLLQGEQYF
J gene: TRBJ1-1; clone size: few; V gene: TRBV13; D gene: TRBD1; CDR3 DNA: TGTGCCAGCAGCTCCGGGACAGGGGCCACTGAAGCTTTCTTT; CDR3 protein: CASSSGTGATEAFF
J gene: TRBJ1-1; clone size: NA; V gene: TRBV6-5; D gene: NA; CDR3 DNA: TGTGCCAGCAGTTACTCGATATACACCTTGAACACTGAAGCTTTCTTT; CDR3 protein: CASSYSIYTLNTEAFF
J gene: TRBJ1-1; clone size: NA; V gene: TRBV11-1; D gene: NA; CDR3 DNA: TGTGCCAGCAGCTTAGCGCAAAGGGGCACTGAAGCTTTCTTT; CDR3 protein: CASSLAQRGTEAFF
J gene: TRBJ2-3; clone size: NA; V gene: TRBV7-2; D gene: NA; CDR3 DNA: TGTGCCAGCAGCCCCCGGGTGGGCACAGATACGCAGTATTTT; CDR3 protein: CASSPRVGTDTQYF
J gene: TRBJ2-7; clone size: NA; V gene: TRBV29-1; D gene: TRBD1; CDR3 DNA: TGCAGCGTCTCGGACAGGACCGGCGAGCAGTACTTC; CDR3 protein: CSVSDRTGEQYF